This TCR beta chain was sequenced during a study of T cells in Graves' hyperthyroidism and ophthalmopathy. Study-wide points: With a median lead of approximately 6 months before onset, the model predicted ophthalmopathy. Blood samples included most of the expanded thyroid clonotypes exceeding 0.001.

This clonotype was observed many times. Its antigen is unidentified. RNA transcripts yielded amplified TCR beta CDR3 regions. RT-PCR in the first round (using the HTBI primer set) targeted the TCR CDR3. TCRdb processed the multiplex PCR reads anew with MiXCR; each CDR3 protein has one entry. The sample records 530,000 or so distinct CDR3 sequences, under 20% being singletons. Exclusion followed for patients with uncontrolled infection, other autoimmune disease, pregnancy or lactation. Thyroid ultrasound, orbital computed tomography, clinical symptoms, and serum thyroxine and TRAb underpinned diagnoses. From germline, CDR1 is GTSNPN and CDR2 SVGIG (reference sequence). Trimming took 5 bases from V and 7 from J, leaving 11 bases between them. The CDR3 totals 11 residues.

This chain uses TRBV30 with TRBJ1-1; D may be TRBD1 (6 bases). The receptor was derived from a woman aged 18 to 35 with Graves' ophthalmopathy. The sample comprised blood. DNA for the CDR3: TGTGCCTGGGGACAGTCGGTTGAAGCTTTCTTT. Amino acid sequence: CAWGQSVEAFF.